This entry concerns a single T cell receptor beta chain. As yet, its antigen is unknown. Quantitative 5'-RACE with molecular barcodes produced the TCR beta libraries. Each CDR3 protein is one row after TCRdb ran MiXCR on the 5' RACE reads. This sample has about 180,000 distinct CDR3 sequences, with roughly 10% found just once. The data derive from a study of CD8 T cells in ankylosing spondylitis. Overall study results and limits: Clones linked with disease were CD8+ and fairly uncommon in the peripheral blood. Within ankylosing spondylitis blood, a TCR beta motif made up of eight highly homologous variants appeared to be characteristic. Reports say disease-linked clones showed up significantly more in matched ankylosing spondylitis synovial fluid.

Germline V gene sequence: CDR1 SEHNR, CDR2 FQNEAQ (reference sequence). V dropped 5 bases and J dropped 5 bases, with 24 bases sitting between them. CDR3 length: 17 amino acids. Specimen: blood, either unsorted or a sorted T cell fraction (not recorded which). V and J are TRBV7-9 and TRBJ2-5, with a possible D match to TRBD1 (8 bases). The receptor comes from a female donor with ankylosing spondylitis or in good health (not recorded which). In DNA, the CDR3 is TGTGCCAGCAGCCAAACTTCCGGCTTACAGGGGGGGGAGACCCAGTACTTC. Amino acid sequence: CASSQTSGLQGGETQYF. The full variable domain, with the rest looked up from reference TRBV7-9 and TRBJ2-5, is DTGVSQNPRHKITKRGQNVTFRCDPISEHNRLYWYRQTLGQGPEFLTYFQNEAQLEKSRLLSDRFSAERPKGSFSTLEIQRTEQGDSAMYLCASSQTSGLQGGETQYFGPGTRLLVL.